Described below is a single TCR beta chain sequence and its context. The TCR beta library used iRepertoire HTBI primers with Arm-PCR amplification of CDR3. MiXCR, run by TCRdb on the multiplex PCR reads, gives a single entry per CDR3 protein. The table has about 240,000 distinct CDR3 sequences, around 20% seen once. The record originates from a study of regulatory T cells in long-lasting Graves disease. The germline V gene encodes CDR1 SGDLS and CDR2 YYNGEE. The CDR3 has 16 residues. V lost 0 bases and J lost 3, with 16 bases in between. Time point specified: newly diagnosed GD, antithyroid drugs for less than 3 months. PBMCs were the source of the RNA used for TCR sequencing.

The sequence derives from a female donor with Graves disease. This specimen was peripheral blood mononuclear cells (PBMCs), taken at new diagnosis, from a patient treated with antithyroid drugs. This sequence joins TRBV9 and TRBJ2-7, with a weak D call TRBD2 (7 bases). This CDR3 is CASSVVGGANVYEQYF. For the CDR3, the DNA is TGTGCCAGCAGCGTAGTTGGGGGGGCAAATGTCTACGAGCAGTACTTC.